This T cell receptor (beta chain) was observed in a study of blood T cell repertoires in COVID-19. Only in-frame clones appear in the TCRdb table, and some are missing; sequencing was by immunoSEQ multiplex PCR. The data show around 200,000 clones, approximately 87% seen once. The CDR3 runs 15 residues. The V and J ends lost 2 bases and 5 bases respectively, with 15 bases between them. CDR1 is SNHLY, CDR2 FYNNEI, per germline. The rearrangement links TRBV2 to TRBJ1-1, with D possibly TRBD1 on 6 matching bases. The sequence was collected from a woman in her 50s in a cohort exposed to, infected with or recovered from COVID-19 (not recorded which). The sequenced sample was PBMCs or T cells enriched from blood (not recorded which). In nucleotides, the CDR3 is TGTGCCAGCAGTGAACTACAGGGCCATAGGACTGAAGCTTTCTTT. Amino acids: CASSELQGHRTEAFF.